This TCR beta chain was captured by sequencing in a study of blood T cell repertoires in COVID-19. Study in general: COVID-19 samples, acute and convalescent, were from the United States, Italy and Spain.

The CDR3 runs 12 residues. Germline V gene sequence: CDR1 LGHDT, CDR2 YNNKEL (reference sequence). V lost 1 base and J lost 15, with 13 bases in between. In the original workflow: The authors estimated nucleated cell counts from reference gene primer amplification. Some clones are missing from TCRdb's copy, which holds only in-frame ones; the method was immunoSEQ multiplex PCR. V, J and clone size derive from that table, while D and trimming were established from the DNA sequence. This repertoire shows about 360,000 clones, around 87% found once; its top ten account for less than 3.5%. The receptor was derived from a human donor in a cohort sampled during active COVID-19. The chain employs TRBV3-1 (or the pseudogene TRBV3-2) and TRBJ2-1; TRBD2 is a possible D gene (6 bases). Sequencing used peripheral blood. In DNA, the CDR3 is TGTGCCAGCAGCCAAGGCGGGGCGAGGGGGTTCTTC. This sequence encodes CASSQGGARGFF.